The text below deals with one T cell receptor beta chain. This clone's antigen is unknown. Base qualities are not at hand, and no much larger clone is one base apart. These data are taken from a study of vaccination and CD4 T cells after COVID-19 (dated by TCRdb to the early 2020s). With respect to the entire study: SARS-CoV-2 positivity had been established in the convalescent patients by nasal swab PCR, and mild disease was recorded in several of these patients and severe disease in one. In roughly eleven COVID-19 convalescent patients and a handful of infection-naive healthy vaccine recipients, the spike-specific CD4+ TCR repertoire before mRNA vaccination was compared with the repertoire after mRNA vaccination. Two doses of either the Pfizer-BioNTech BNT162b2 vaccine (n=8) or the Moderna mRNA-1273 vaccine (n=2) were administered to participants. Post-vaccine blood samples were taken a median of approximately 76 days after the second vaccine dose, with a range of roughly 14 to 241 days. For stimulating the cultures, overlapping spike peptide pools were used, derived from SARS-CoV-2 as well as from the common cold coronaviruses HCoV-NL63, HCoV-OC43 and HCoV-229E. As controls, cultures received a CEFX viral epitope pool (the positive control), an HIV-1 Nef peptide pool (the negative control), or no peptide at all. In the convalescent cohort there were six males and four females, among whom were two Hispanic individuals, seven Caucasians, two Asians and one multiracial person. Post-COVID blood samples were collected from convalescent patients a median of about 92 days after diagnosis, with a range of about 30 to 161 days.

The sample's treatment or condition, from its label and the paper: approximately 10-day PBMC culture with coronavirus spike peptide pools or control peptides (ViraFEST assay). To expand antigen-specific T cells with peptide pools and then pick out the expanded clonotypes through TCR sequencing, the study relied on the ViraFEST assay. Positive SARS-CoV-2 PCR tests in the convalescent patients dated from March to December 2020, before Alpha, Beta and Delta variants emerged in the United States. PBMCs were cultured at 1.5 million to 2.5 million per well in IMDM supplemented with roughly 5% human AB serum and 9.5 to 10 IU/ml IL-2, with approximately 9.5 ug/ml peptide pools added. On days 3 and 7, half of the culture medium was replaced with fresh IL-2-containing medium. After less than 12 days of culture, CD4+ T cells were isolated by negative selection using the EasySep CD4+ T cell isolation kit. Ficoll-Paque Plus gradient centrifugation was used to isolate PBMCs from whole blood, and the isolated PBMCs were then either used fresh or cryopreserved at -140C. Triplicate wells were generally used for each culture condition.

The library relied on PCR. DNA from cultured CD4+ T cells underwent TCR sequencing with the Oncomine TCR Beta short-read assay at the Johns Hopkins FTIC core. The QIAamp micro DNA kit was used to extract genomic DNA from the cultured CD4+ T cells. Oncomine TCR Beta libraries made from cultured CD4+ T cells were pooled using unique dual indexes and sequenced on an Illumina iSeq 100. In the original analysis: Non-productive sequences were removed, and CDR3s not starting with C, not ending with F or W, or shorter than 7 amino acids were discarded. Antigen-specific clonotypes were identified with the MANAFEST web application by comparing peptide-stimulated wells with reference and other culture wells. Positive clones required FDR below 0.05, an odds ratio above 5, and productive frequency above 0.1% in at least two of three replicate wells. A clonotype was classed as cross-reactive if the clonotype showed significant expansion both in SARS-CoV-2 spike wells and in at least one common cold coronavirus spike condition. CDR3 homology was assessed with Levenshtein distances (stringdist) and unrooted phylogenetic trees (ape) in R version 3.6.1. TCRdb applied fastp at Q25 and MiXCR to the public reads, then kept only in-frame beta chains. Here each entry gathers all rows of one CDR3 protein and keeps the most common genes and DNA. These V and J calls derive from TCRdb rather than the authors' analysis. The sample includes roughly 20,000 distinct CDR3 sequences, with about 40% observed a single time. The ten largest account for about 2.9% of the sample.

Summary of the overall study and its limitations: The study included relatively few convalescent patients and did not analyze early timepoints after natural infection. An increase in the median number of SARS-CoV-2-reactive clonotypes from around 20 after infection to 38 after vaccination was observed, but the change was not found to be significant. Among the post-vaccine SARS-CoV-2-reactive clones in convalescent patients, a median around 90% showed up only after vaccination, which suggests vaccine-specific priming. In convalescent patients, nearly all vaccine-specific clones (304 of 307) were found to be mono-reactive for SARS-CoV-2 spike rather than cross-reactive with common cold coronaviruses.

Sequences were derived from CD4+ T cells from blood, cultured in vitro, sampled after SARS-CoV-2 vaccination. This TCR came from a human donor who had recovered from COVID-19.

The nucleotide sequence is given as TGTGCCAGCAGTTTAGCTGGGCGTAATTCACCCCTCCACTTT. It specifies CASSLAGRNSPLHF. The chain employs TRBV12-3 or TRBV12-4 and TRBJ1-6; the D gene assignment is ambiguous. The CDR3 runs 14 amino acids, cysteine and phenylalanine included. Solely the CDR3 DNA is kept, with 42 bases framed from the first base. V and J are truncated by 0 bases and 6 bases respectively, leaving an intervening sequence of 6 bases.